Listed here are 23 T cell receptor beta chains from one sample, sequenced in a study of CD8 T cells in Susac syndrome (dated by TCRdb to about 2019). Library preparation used the immunoSEQ multiplex PCR assay. RNA was extracted with the RNeasy kit and roughly 0.5 to 1 ug was reverse transcribed using random hexamers. TCRdb redid the processing of the public reads, applying fastp at Q25 and MiXCR, and retained in-frame beta chains. Each record represents a unique CDR3 protein, reported with the most common genes and DNA among its rows. Across this sample there are 170,000 or so distinct CDR3 sequences, with 90% to 95% seen only once. Around 0.09% of the sample is taken by the ten largest. The sample comprised CD4+ T cells from PBMCs. These receptors all come from a human donor with multiple sclerosis.

The chain has TRBV2 and TRBJ1-1; D is ambiguous. V shed 8 bases and J shed 0 bases, with 7 bases lying between them. Per the germline V gene, CDR1 is SNHLY and CDR2 is FYNNEI. The CDR3 spans 12 residues. CDR3 sequence reads: CASRGLNTEAFF. CDR3 DNA: TGTGCCAGCCGGGGATTGAACACTGAAGCTTTCTTT.

The chain links TRBV3-1 to TRBJ1-1; TRBD1 matches at 10 bases. V lost 0 bases to trimming and J lost 6 bases; unmatched junction nucleotides: 7. CDR1 and CDR2 (germline): LGHDT, YNNKEL (reference sequence). The CDR3 has 16 amino acids. The CDR3 protein is CASSQDRGQGGAEAFF. The CDR3 DNA follows: TGTGCCAGCAGCCAAGACCGTGGACAGGGGGGCGCTGAAGCTTTCTTT.

The chain uses TRBV19 and TRBJ2-7, with D tentatively TRBD1 (6 bases). V was shortened by 7 bases and J by 0 bases, with 13 bases between the two germline ends. The germline V gene has CDR1 LNHDA and CDR2 SQIVND (reference sequence). This CDR3 has 14 residues. In nucleotides, the CDR3 is TGTGCCAGTATGGCACGCAGGGGCTCCTACGAGCAGTACTTC. This codes for CASMARRGSYEQYF. The entire variable domain, with the rest obtained from reference TRBV19 and TRBJ2-7, is as follows: DGGITQSPKYLFRKEGQNVTLSCEQNLNHDAMYWYRQDPGQGLRLIYYSQIVNDFQKGDIAEGYSVSREKKESFPLTVTSAQKNPTAFYLCASMARRGSYEQYFGPGTRLTVT.

The chain joins TRBV6-1 to TRBJ2-3, with a possible D match to TRBD2 (6 bases). Germline loops: CDR1 MNHNS, CDR2 SASEGT. Trimming pared 7 bases from V and 6 bases from J, leaving 20 bases between. CDR3 size: 15 residues. The CDR3 protein is CASTRDSPLLDTQYF. For the CDR3, the DNA is TGTGCCAGCACCAGGGACTCCCCCCTCCTCGATACGCAGTATTTT.

The V gene is TRBV7-9, the J gene TRBJ1-1; D not certain. There are 14 residues in the CDR3. Germline V CDR1 and CDR2: SEHNR, FQNEAQ (reference sequence). V gave up 1 base and J gave up 1 base, with 7 bases separating them. This CDR3 reads CASSLGQQNTEAFF. CDR3 in DNA: TGTGCCAGCAGCTTAGGCCAGCAGAACACTGAAGCTTTCTTT.

The chain recombines TRBV20-1 with TRBJ2-1; TRBD2 matches 10 bases. CDR3 length: 14 amino acids. Trimming removed 6 bases from V and 3 bases from J; junction bases left unmatched: 5. Germline CDR1 is DFQATT and CDR2 is SNEGSKA (reference sequence). CDR3 DNA: TGCAGTGCCGAGCTAGCGGGAGTCTACAATGAGCAGTTCTTC. Protein product: CSAELAGVYNEQFF.

This clonotype was observed a single time. The genes are TRBV5-1 and TRBJ2-3; D may be TRBD2 (6 bases). The V and J ends lost 2 bases and 6 bases respectively, with 13 bases between them. There are 14 residues in the CDR3. From germline, CDR1 is SGHRS and CDR2 YFSETQ. CDR3 in DNA: TGCGCCAGCAGCTTCTCGGACGGGGGTGATACGCAGTATTTT. Amino acid sequence: CASSFSDGGDTQYF.

The chain combines TRBV28 with TRBJ1-2, with D unresolved. CDR3 length: 14 residues. The V end was cut by 7 bases, the J end by 6 bases, with 18 bases between. Germline lookup yields CDR1 MDHEN and CDR2 SYDVKM. CDR3 in amino acids: CASIRNAQYDGYTF. The CDR3 DNA reads TGTGCCAGCATCCGAAACGCGCAGTACGATGGCTACACCTTC.

V and J are TRBV12-3 or TRBV12-4 and TRBJ2-7; tentative D call: TRBD2 (6 bases). The CDR3 loop spans 13 amino acids. The V end was cut by 7 bases, the J end by 1 base, with 11 bases between. CDR3 coding DNA: TGTGCCAGCACCCGCGGGACGTCCTACGAGCAGTACTTC. Translated, it gives CASTRGTSYEQYF.

The chain has TRBV5-6 and TRBJ2-5; 9 nucleotides align to TRBD1. CDR3 length: 14 amino acids. The germline V gene encodes CDR1 SGHDT and CDR2 YYEEEE. V lost 4 bases, J lost 5 bases, and 6 bases stayed unmatched. CDR3 protein: CASSGGTGYETQYF. DNA for the CDR3: TGTGCCAGCAGCGGCGGGACAGGGTACGAGACCCAGTACTTC.

V and J are TRBV25-1 and TRBJ1-2; tentative D call: TRBD1 (6 bases). The ends were cut back, 2 bases at V and 4 bases at J, with 14 bases in the middle. Germline values: CDR1 MGHDK, CDR2 SYGVNS. CDR3 size: 15 residues. CDR3 sequence: CASSEGLGTSYGYTF. Written as DNA, the CDR3 is TGTGCCAGCAGTGAAGGGCTGGGGACAAGCTATGGCTACACCTTC.

This rearrangement joins TRBV4-2 to TRBJ2-7, with D unresolved. From germline, CDR1 is LGHNA and CDR2 YNFKEQ. The CDR3 loop spans 11 amino acids. Trimming cost V 0 bases and J 5 bases, with 2 bases left between them. DNA for the CDR3: TGTGCCAGCAGCCAAGAACACGAGCAGTACTTC. Amino acids: CASSQEHEQYF.

V usage is TRBV10-3 and J usage is TRBJ2-6; D uncertain. Germline-derived CDR1 and CDR2 are ENHRY and SYGVKD. The CDR3 consists of 16 residues. Between the trimmed V and J ends, which lost 2 bases and 0 bases, there was a span of 8 bases. Here the CDR3 reads CAISEPAPSGANVLTF. In nucleotides, the CDR3 is TGTGCCATCAGTGAGCCTGCACCCTCTGGGGCCAACGTCCTGACTTTC.

This clonotype appeared a single time. V usage is TRBV28 and J usage is TRBJ2-7; D is unclear. This CDR3 comprises 14 residues. Germline V gene sequence: CDR1 MDHEN, CDR2 SYDVKM. V shed 2 bases and J shed 4 bases, with 12 bases lying between them. As DNA, the CDR3 is TGTGCCAGCAGTTTAGCCAATACCCAATACGAGCAGTACTTC. Its protein product is CASSLANTQYEQYF.

The V call is TRBV18, the J call TRBJ2-5; 8 bases are shared with TRBD2. Germline loops: CDR1 KGHSH, CDR2 LQKENI. The CDR3 spans 16 residues. Trimming took 5 bases from V and 4 from J; bases not matched to a gene: 12. The CDR3 DNA sequence: TGTGCCAGCTCATCTATAGCGGGGACCATACCAGAGACCCAGTACTTC. Its protein is CASSSIAGTIPETQYF.

This chain uses TRBV18 with TRBJ1-1, with D possibly TRBD1 on 5 matching bases. CDR1 and CDR2 (germline): KGHSH, LQKENI. The CDR3 is 16 residues long. The V end lost 2 bases, the J end lost 3 bases, and 16 bases lay between the germline ends. The CDR3 region is CASSPYPGNADTEAFF. The CDR3 DNA reads TGTGCCAGCTCACCATACCCAGGGAACGCCGACACTGAAGCTTTCTTT.

The rearrangement links TRBV7-4 to TRBJ2-7, with D perhaps matching TRBD1 (6 bases). V was cut by 6 bases and J by 2 bases, with 11 bases left in between. CDR3 length: 13 amino acids. Germline loops: CDR1 SGHVT, CDR2 SQSDAQ. This CDR3 reads CASRRRTAYEQYF. The CDR3 region has the DNA TGTGCCAGCAGGCGGAGGACAGCCTACGAGCAGTACTTC.

The chain combines TRBV2 with TRBJ1-2, with unresolved D. Trimming removed 3 bases at V and 10 bases at J, with 9 bases between. This CDR3 has 11 residues. Germline CDR1 SNHLY, CDR2 FYNNEI. CDR3 sequence: CASSERVDYTF. The CDR3 DNA reads TGTGCCAGCAGTGAGAGGGTTGACTACACCTTC.

The chain recombines TRBV29-1 with TRBJ2-5; D is perhaps TRBD2 (5 bases). V lost 5 bases to trimming and J lost 1 base, with 14 bases between them. CDR3 length: 14 amino acids. From germline, CDR1 is SQVTM and CDR2 ANQGSEA. CDR3 region: CSVNVAGSQETQYF. Here the CDR3 DNA reads TGCAGCGTTAATGTCGCGGGCAGCCAAGAGACCCAGTACTTC.

The CDR3 sequence: CAWKGRGTEAFF. The CDR3 DNA follows: TGTGCCTGGAAAGGGAGGGGCACTGAAGCTTTCTTT. The chain links TRBV30 to TRBJ1-1; a possible D gene is TRBD1 (5 bases). Trimming cost V 4 bases and J 4 bases, with 10 bases left between them. CDR3 length: 12 amino acids. Germline CDR1 reads GTSNPN; CDR2 reads SVGIG (reference sequence).

The chain recombines TRBV28 with TRBJ1-5, with a weak D call TRBD1 (5 bases). The CDR3 extends over 15 amino acids. V lost 6 bases and J 10 bases, leaving 22 bases between the germline ends. Germline V gene data show CDR1 as MDHEN and CDR2 as SYDVKM. Here the CDR3 DNA reads TGTGCCAGCAGCCACCGGGACCTCGGCCAGAAACCCCAGCATTTT. Its translation: CASSHRDLGQKPQHF.

This clonotype turned up a few times. The chain has TRBV7-2 and TRBJ2-2, with D maybe TRBD2 (5 bases). CDR3 size: 16 residues. From germline, CDR1 is SGHTA and CDR2 FQGNSA. Trimming cost V 4 bases and J 5 bases, with 17 bases left between them. In nucleotides, the CDR3 is TGTGCCAGCAGCTCCCCTCTTAGGACTTGGACCGGGGAGCTGTTTTTT. Encoded protein: CASSSPLRTWTGELFF.

The V call is TRBV6-1, the J call TRBJ1-4, with D perhaps TRBD1 (6 bases). The germline gives CDR1 MNHNS, CDR2 SASEGT. CDR3 length equals 15 residues. V dropped 4 bases and J dropped 5 bases, with 14 bases sitting between them. The CDR3 here is CASSARTALNEKLFF. Written as DNA, the CDR3 is TGTGCCAGCAGTGCCCGGACAGCTCTCAATGAAAAACTGTTTTTT.